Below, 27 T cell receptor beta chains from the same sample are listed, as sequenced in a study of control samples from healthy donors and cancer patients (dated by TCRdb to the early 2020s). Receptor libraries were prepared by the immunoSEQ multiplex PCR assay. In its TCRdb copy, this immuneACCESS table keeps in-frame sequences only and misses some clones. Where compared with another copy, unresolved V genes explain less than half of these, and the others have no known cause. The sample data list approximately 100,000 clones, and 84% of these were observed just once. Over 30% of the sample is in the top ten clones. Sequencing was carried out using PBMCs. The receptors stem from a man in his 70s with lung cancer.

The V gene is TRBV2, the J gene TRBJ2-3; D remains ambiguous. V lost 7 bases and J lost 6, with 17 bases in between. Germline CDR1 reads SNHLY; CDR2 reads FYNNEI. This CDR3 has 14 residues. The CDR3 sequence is CASNLVFGVDTQYF. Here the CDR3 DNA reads TGTGCCAGCAACCTAGTCTTCGGTGTGGATACGCAGTATTTT.

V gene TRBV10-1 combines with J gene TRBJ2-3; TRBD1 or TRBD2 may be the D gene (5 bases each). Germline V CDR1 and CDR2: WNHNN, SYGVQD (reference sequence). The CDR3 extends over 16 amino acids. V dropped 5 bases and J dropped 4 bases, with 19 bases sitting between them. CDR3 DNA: TGCGCCAGCAGTTTTTCTCCGGGGACGGGGTCAGATACGCAGTATTTT. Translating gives CASSFSPGTGSDTQYF.

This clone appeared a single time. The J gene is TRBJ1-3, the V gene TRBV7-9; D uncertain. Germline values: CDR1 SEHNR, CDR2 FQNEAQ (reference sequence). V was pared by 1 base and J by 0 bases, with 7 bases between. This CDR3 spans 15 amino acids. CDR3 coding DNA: TGTGCCAGCAGCTTAGGGGCGAACTCTGGAAACACCATATATTTT. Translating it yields CASSLGANSGNTIYF.

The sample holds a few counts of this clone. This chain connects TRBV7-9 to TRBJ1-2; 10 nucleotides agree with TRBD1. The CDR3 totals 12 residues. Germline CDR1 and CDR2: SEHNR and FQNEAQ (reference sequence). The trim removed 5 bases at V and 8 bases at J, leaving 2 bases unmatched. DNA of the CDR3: TGTGCCAGCAGCGGGACAGGGGACGGCTACACCTTC. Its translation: CASSGTGDGYTF. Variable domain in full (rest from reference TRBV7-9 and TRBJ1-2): DTGVSQNPRHKITKRGQNVTFRCDPISEHNRLYWYRQTLGQGPEFLTYFQNEAQLEKSRLLSDRFSAERPKGSFSTLEIQRTEQGDSAMYLCASSGTGDGYTFGSGTRLTVV.

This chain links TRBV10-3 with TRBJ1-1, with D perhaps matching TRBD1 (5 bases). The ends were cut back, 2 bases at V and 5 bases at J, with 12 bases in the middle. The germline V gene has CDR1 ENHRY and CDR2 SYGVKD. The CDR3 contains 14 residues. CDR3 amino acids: CAISEAGGATEAFF. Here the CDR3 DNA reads TGTGCCATCAGTGAGGCGGGAGGGGCTACTGAAGCTTTCTTT.

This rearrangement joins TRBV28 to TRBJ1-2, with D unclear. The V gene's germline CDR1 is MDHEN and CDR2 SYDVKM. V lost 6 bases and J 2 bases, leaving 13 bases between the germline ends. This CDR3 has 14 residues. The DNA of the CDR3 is TGTGCCAGCAGCTTGGTGGCTGGGAACTATGGCTACACCTTC. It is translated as CASSLVAGNYGYTF.

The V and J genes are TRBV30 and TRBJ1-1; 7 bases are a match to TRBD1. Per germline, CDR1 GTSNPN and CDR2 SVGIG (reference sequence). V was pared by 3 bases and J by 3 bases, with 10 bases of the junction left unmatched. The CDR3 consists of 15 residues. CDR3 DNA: TGTGCCTGGAGCCAGAGAGGGGGCGGTGACACTGAAGCTTTCTTT. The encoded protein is CAWSQRGGGDTEAFF.

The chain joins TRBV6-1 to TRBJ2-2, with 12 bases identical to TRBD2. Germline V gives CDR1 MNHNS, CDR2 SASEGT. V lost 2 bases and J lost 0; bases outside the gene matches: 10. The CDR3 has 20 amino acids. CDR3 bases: TGTGCCAGCAGTGAAATCGGCGTGGCTAGCGGGGGGGCGAACACCGGGGAGCTGTTTTTT. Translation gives CASSEIGVASGGANTGELFF.

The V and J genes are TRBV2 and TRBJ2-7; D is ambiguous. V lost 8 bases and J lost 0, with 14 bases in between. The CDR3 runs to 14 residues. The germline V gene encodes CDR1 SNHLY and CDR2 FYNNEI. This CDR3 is CASGPDKISYEQYF. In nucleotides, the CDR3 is TGTGCCAGCGGACCAGACAAGATCTCCTACGAGCAGTACTTC. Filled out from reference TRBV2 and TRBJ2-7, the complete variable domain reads EPEVTQTPSHQVTQMGQEVILRCVPISNHLYFYWYRQILGQKVEFLVSFYNNEISEKSEIFDDQFSVERPDGSNFTLKIRSTKLEDSAMYFCASGPDKISYEQYFGPGTRLTVT.

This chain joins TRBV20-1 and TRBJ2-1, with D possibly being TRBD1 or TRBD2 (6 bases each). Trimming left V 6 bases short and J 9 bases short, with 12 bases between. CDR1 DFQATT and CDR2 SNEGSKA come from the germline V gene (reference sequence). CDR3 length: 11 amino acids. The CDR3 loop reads CSAPKGGEQFF. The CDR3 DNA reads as TGCAGTGCACCCAAGGGGGGTGAGCAGTTCTTC.

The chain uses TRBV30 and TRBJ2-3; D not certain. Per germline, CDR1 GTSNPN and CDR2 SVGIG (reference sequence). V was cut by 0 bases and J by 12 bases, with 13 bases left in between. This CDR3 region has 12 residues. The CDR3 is CAWSVGRTTQYF. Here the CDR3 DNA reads TGTGCCTGGAGTGTAGGAAGGACCACACAGTATTTT.

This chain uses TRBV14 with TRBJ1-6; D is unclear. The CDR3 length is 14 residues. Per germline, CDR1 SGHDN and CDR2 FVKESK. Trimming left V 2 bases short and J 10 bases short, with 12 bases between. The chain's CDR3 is CASSQSWPFSPLHF. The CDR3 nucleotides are TGTGCCAGCAGCCAATCGTGGCCCTTCTCACCCCTCCACTTT.

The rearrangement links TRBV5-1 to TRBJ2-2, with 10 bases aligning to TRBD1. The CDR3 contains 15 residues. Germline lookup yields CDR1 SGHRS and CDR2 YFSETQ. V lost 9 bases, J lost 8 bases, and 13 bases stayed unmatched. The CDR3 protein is CATQGDRGLGGELFF. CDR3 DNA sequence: TGCGCCACTCAAGGGGACAGGGGCCTTGGTGGGGAGCTGTTTTTT.

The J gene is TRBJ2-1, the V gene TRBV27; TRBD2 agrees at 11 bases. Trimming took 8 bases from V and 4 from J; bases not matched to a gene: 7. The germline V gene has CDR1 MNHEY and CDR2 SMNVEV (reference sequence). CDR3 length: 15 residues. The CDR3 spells CASVPSGGSYNEQFF. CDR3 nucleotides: TGTGCCAGCGTACCTAGCGGGGGGTCTTACAATGAGCAGTTCTTC.

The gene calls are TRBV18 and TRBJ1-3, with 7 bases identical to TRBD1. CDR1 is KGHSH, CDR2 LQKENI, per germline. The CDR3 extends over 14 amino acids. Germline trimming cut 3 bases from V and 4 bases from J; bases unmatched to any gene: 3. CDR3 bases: TGTGCCAGCTCACCCGACAGGGCGGGAAACACCATATATTTT. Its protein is CASSPDRAGNTIYF.

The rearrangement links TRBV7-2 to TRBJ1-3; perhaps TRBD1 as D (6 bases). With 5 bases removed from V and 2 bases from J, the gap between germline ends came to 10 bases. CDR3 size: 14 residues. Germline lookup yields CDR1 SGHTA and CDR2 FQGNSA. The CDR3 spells CASSHGQPGNTIYF. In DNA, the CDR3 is TGTGCCAGCAGCCACGGACAGCCTGGAAACACCATATATTTT.

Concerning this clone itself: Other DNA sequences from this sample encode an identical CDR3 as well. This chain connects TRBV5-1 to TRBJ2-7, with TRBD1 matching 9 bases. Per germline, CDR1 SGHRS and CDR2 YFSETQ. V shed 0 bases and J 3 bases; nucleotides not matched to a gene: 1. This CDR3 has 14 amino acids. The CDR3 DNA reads TGCGCCAGCAGCTTGGGACAGGGGGTCTACGAGCAGTACTTC. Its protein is CASSLGQGVYEQYF.

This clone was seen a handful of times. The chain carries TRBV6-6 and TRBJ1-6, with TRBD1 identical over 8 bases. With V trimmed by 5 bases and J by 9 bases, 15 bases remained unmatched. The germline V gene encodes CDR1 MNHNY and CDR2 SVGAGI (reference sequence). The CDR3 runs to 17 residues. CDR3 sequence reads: CASSRRGLTGGRSPLHF. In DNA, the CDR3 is TGTGCCAGCAGTCGCCGCGGACTAACAGGGGGACGTTCACCCCTCCACTTT.

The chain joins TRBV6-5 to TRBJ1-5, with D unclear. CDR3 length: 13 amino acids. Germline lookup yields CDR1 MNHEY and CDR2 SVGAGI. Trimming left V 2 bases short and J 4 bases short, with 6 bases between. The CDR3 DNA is TGTGCCAGCAGTTACGAAATAAATCAGCCCCAGCATTTT. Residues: CASSYEINQPQHF.

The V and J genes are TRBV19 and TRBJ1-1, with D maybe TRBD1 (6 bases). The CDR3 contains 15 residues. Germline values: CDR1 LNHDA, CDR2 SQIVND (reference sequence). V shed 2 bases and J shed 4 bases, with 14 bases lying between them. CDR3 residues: CASSIQGRIPTEAFF. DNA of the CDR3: TGTGCCAGTAGTATACAGGGGCGCATCCCCACTGAAGCTTTCTTT. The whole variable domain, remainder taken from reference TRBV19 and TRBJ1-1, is DGGITQSPKYLFRKEGQNVTLSCEQNLNHDAMYWYRQDPGQGLRLIYYSQIVNDFQKGDIAEGYSVSREKKESFPLTVTSAQKNPTAFYLCASSIQGRIPTEAFFGQGTRLTVV.

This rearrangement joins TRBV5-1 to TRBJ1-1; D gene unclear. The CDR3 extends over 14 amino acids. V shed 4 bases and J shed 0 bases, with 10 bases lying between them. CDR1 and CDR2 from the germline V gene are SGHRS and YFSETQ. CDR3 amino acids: CASSMDSMNTEAFF. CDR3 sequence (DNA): TGCGCCAGCAGCATGGATTCCATGAACACTGAAGCTTTCTTT.

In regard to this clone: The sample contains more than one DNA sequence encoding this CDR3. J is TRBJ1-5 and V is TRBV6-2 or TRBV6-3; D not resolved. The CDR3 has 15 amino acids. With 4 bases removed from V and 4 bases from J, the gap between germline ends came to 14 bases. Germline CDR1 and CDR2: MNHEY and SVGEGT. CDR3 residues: CASSSNGVGNQPQHF. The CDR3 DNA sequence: TGTGCCAGCAGTTCCAACGGGGTAGGGAATCAGCCCCAGCATTTT.

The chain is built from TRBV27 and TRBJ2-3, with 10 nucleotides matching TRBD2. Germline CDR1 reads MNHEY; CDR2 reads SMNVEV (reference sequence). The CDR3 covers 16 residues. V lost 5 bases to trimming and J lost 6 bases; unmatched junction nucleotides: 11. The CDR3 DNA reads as TGTGCCAGCAGTAAGGGACTAGTAGCGGGGGGCGATACGCAGTATTTT. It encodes CASSKGLVAGGDTQYF.

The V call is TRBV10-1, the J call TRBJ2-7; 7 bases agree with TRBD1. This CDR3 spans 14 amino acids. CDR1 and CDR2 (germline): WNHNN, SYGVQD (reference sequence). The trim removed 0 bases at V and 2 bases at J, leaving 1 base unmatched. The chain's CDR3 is CASSESGQPYEQYF. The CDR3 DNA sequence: TGCGCCAGCAGTGAGTCGGGACAGCCCTACGAGCAGTACTTC.

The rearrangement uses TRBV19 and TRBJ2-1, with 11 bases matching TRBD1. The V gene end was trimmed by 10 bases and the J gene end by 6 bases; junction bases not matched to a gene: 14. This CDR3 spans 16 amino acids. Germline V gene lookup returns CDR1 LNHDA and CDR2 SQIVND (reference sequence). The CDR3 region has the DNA TGTGCCACCCTAGCGATCCGGGACAGGGGGTCCAATGAGCAGTTCTTC. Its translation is CATLAIRDRGSNEQFF.

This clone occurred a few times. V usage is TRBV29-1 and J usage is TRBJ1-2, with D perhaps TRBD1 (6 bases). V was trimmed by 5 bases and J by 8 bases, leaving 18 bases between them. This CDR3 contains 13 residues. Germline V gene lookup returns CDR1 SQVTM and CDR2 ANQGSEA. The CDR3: CSVPKQGFEGYTF. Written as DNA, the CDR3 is TGCAGCGTTCCAAAACAGGGATTTGAAGGCTACACCTTC.

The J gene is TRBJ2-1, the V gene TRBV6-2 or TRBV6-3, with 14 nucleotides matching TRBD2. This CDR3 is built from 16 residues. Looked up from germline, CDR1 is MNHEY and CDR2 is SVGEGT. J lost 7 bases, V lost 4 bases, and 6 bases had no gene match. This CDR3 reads CASSFPTSGGANEQFF. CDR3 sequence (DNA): TGTGCCAGCAGTTTCCCGACTAGCGGGGGGGCAAATGAGCAGTTCTTC.